This T cell receptor (beta chain) came from a study of beta chain features in type 1 diabetes. The V end lost 1 base, the J end lost 7 bases, and 13 bases lay between the germline ends. Germline lookup yields CDR1 MGHDK and CDR2 SYGVNS. The length of the CDR3 is 15 residues. The entirety of the isolated RNA underwent reverse transcription, so expressed TCRB transcripts were sequenced. Clones were sequenced by immunoSEQ multiplex PCR, and TCRdb holds only the in-frame ones, with some missing. The top ten clones hold over 0.04% of a sample with under 550,000 clones, more than 9.5% of them seen once. This chain joins TRBV25-1 and TRBJ1-4, with D perhaps matching TRBD1 (5 bases). Input material: naive CD4+ T cells from blood. The TCR was taken from a young woman in good health. The DNA for the CDR3 is TGTGCCAGCAGTGAATTGGGGCAGGGTGGTGAAAAACTGTTTTTT. It translates to CASSELGQGGEKLFF. Full variable domain (remainder filled in from reference TRBV25-1 and TRBJ1-4): EADIYQTPRYLVIGTGKKITLECSQTMGHDKMYWYQQDPGMELHLIHYSYGVNSTEKGDLSSESTVSRIRTEHFPLTLESARPSHTSQYLCASSELGQGGEKLFFGSGTQLSVL.